The entry below describes one T cell receptor beta chain. Its matching antigen is unknown. This CDR3 is built from 13 residues. Germline V gene lookup returns CDR1 GTSNPN and CDR2 SVGIG (reference sequence). Deletions cut 4 bases from V and 0 bases from J, with 7 bases between. Peripheral blood was drawn, roughly 10 milliliters per donor. Total RNA, at least 5.5 micrograms per sample, came from PBMCs. The sample is drawn from a study of blood T cells in healthy people across ages. General study findings and limits: The study found TCR beta diversity correlated strongly with naive T cell percentage. Those diversity estimates obtained from one million T cells were thought to be underestimates.

A second PCR of roughly 6 to 12 cycles used a sample-barcoded 5' primer and a J-beta primer mix. Each CDR3 protein is one row after TCRdb ran MiXCR on the 5' RACE reads. The table records some 900,000 distinct CDR3 sequences, 25% to 35% of them present only once. The source material was blood. The V gene is TRBV30, the J gene TRBJ2-1; D gene unclear. The TCR was taken from a woman of 80 years or more in good health. CDR3 sequence: CAWKHGSYNEQFF. CDR3 coding DNA: TGTGCCTGGAAACACGGCTCCTACAATGAGCAGTTCTTC.